Below are 20 T cell receptor beta chains sequenced from a single sample in a study of beta chain features in type 1 diabetes. Expressed TCRB transcripts were sequenced after all isolated RNA was converted to cDNA. Assay: immunoSEQ multiplex PCR; the TCRdb copy retains only in-frame clones and omits some. This sample has 250,000 or so clones, with 25% to 35% found just once. Specimen: central memory CD4+ T cells from blood. The receptors stem from a man aged 25 to 40 in good health.

The V gene is TRBV1, the J gene TRBJ2-5; TRBD2, the D gene given by the table, was not confirmed from the DNA. TRBV1 is labeled a pseudogene. CDR3 length equals 17 residues. The chain's CDR3 is CTSSQVRAGRDKETQYF. The CDR3 nucleotides are TGCACCAGCAGCCAAGTTAGAGCGGGGCGGGATAAAGAGACCCAGTACTTC.

The sample holds a few counts of this clone. The same CDR3 can be traced to other DNA sequences in this sample. The J gene is TRBJ2-7, the V gene TRBV7-2; 11 bases align to TRBD2. The V and J ends lost 3 bases and 1 base, in that order; junction bases with no gene match: 2. This CDR3 contains 15 residues. Germline values: CDR1 SGHTA, CDR2 FQGNSA. The CDR3 sequence: CASSLGTSGSYEQYF. CDR3 in DNA: TGTGCCAGCAGCTTGGGGACTAGCGGATCCTACGAGCAGTACTTC.

This clone showed up just a few times. The rearrangement joins TRBV7-2 to TRBJ2-5, with 7 nucleotides matching TRBD1. This CDR3 contains 14 residues. Germline-derived CDR1 and CDR2 are SGHTA and FQGNSA. With 2 bases clipped from V and 3 bases from J, the junction kept 3 bases outside the gene matches. CDR3 DNA: TGTGCCAGCAGCTTACCGGGACAGAAAGAGACCCAGTACTTC. Amino acids: CASSLPGQKETQYF.

The chain employs TRBV5-4 and TRBJ2-5; 7 bases align to TRBD2. CDR1 SGHNT and CDR2 YYREEE come from the germline V gene (reference sequence). CDR3 size: 15 residues. Unmatched junction bases numbered 8, after V lost 4 bases and J lost 2 bases. The CDR3 bases are TGTGCCAGCAGCACTTCCGACGGGGGGCAAGAGACCCAGTACTTC. Its protein product is CASSTSDGGQETQYF. Looking up the rest from reference TRBV5-4 and TRBJ2-5 gives the full variable domain: ETGVTQSPTHLIKTRGQQVTLRCSSQSGHNTVSWYQQALGQGPQFIFQYYREEENGRGNFPPRFSGLQFPNYSSELNVNALELDDSALYLCASSTSDGGQETQYFGPGTRLLVL.

This clone turned up a few times. The chain uses TRBV5-5 and TRBJ2-1, with TRBD1 matching 9 bases. Germline assignment: CDR1 SGHKS and CDR2 YYEKEE (reference sequence). The CDR3 consists of 16 residues. V was pared by 0 bases and J by 1 base, with 2 bases of the junction left unmatched. Here the CDR3 DNA reads TGTGCCAGCAGCTTGGCGGGGACAGGGTCCTACAATGAGCAGTTCTTC. This translates into CASSLAGTGSYNEQFF.

The rearrangement links TRBV11-2 to TRBJ2-7; TRBD2 is a possible D gene (6 bases). The V end lost 5 bases, the J end lost 6 bases, and 17 bases lay between the germline ends. This CDR3 is built from 14 residues. CDR1 is SGHAT and CDR2 is FQNNGV in the germline V gene. CDR3 bases: TGTGCCAGCAGCCCCGCTGGGACTCGCGCCGAGCAGTACTTC. It encodes CASSPAGTRAEQYF.

The V call is TRBV7-2, the J call TRBJ1-2; D remains ambiguous. CDR1 and CDR2 (germline): SGHTA, FQGNSA. V dropped 0 bases and J dropped 8 bases, with 19 bases sitting between them. The CDR3 has 16 amino acids. The CDR3, as DNA: TGTGCCAGCAGCTTAGCTTCGGCACTACCTGCGGACGGCTACACCTTC. It yields the protein CASSLASALPADGYTF.

This clone occurred a few times. The chain combines TRBV20-1 with TRBJ1-3; D ambiguous. Deletions cut 4 bases from V and 4 bases from J, with 5 bases between. From germline, CDR1 is DFQATT and CDR2 SNEGSKA (reference sequence). The CDR3 is 11 residues long. CDR3 in DNA: TGCAGTGCTACCAGGGGAAACACCATATATTTT. It yields the protein CSATRGNTIYF.

Worth noting for this clone: A much larger clone sits a single nucleotide away, making a read error possible. The chain links TRBV18 to TRBJ2-1; no firm D call. The CDR3 is 12 amino acids. Trimming shortened V by 8 bases and J by 8 bases, and 13 bases separated the two germline ends. CDR1 and CDR2 (germline): KGHSH, LQKENI. CDR3 sequence reads: CASAAVRDEQFF. CDR3 coding DNA: TGTGCCAGCGCAGCCGTTCGGGATGAGCAGTTCTTC.

This clone was detected only once. This chain uses TRBV30 with TRBJ1-3; a possible D gene is TRBD1 (6 bases). Per germline, CDR1 GTSNPN and CDR2 SVGIG (reference sequence). Trimming took off 3 bases at V and 0 bases at J, with 12 bases between the two ends. CDR3 size: 15 residues. The CDR3 DNA follows: TGTGCCTGGAGAAACGGACAGAGCTCTGGAAACACCATATATTTT. Translation gives CAWRNGQSSGNTIYF.

The chain carries TRBV7-9 and TRBJ2-7; possibly TRBD2 for D (5 bases). Trimming removed 5 bases at V and 9 bases at J, with 23 bases between. The CDR3 runs 15 residues. Germline loops: CDR1 SEHNR, CDR2 FQNEAQ (reference sequence). Written as DNA, the CDR3 is TGTGCCAGCAGCGCCTGGACTGGTGTTAGGGTTCGGCAGTACTTC. This gives the protein CASSAWTGVRVRQYF.

The chain combines TRBV18 with TRBJ2-5; 9 nucleotides match TRBD2. CDR1 and CDR2 from the germline V gene are KGHSH and LQKENI. The V gene end was trimmed by 3 bases and the J gene end by 4 bases; junction bases not matched to a gene: 3. The CDR3 runs to 14 residues. The CDR3 protein is CASSPGLAPETQYF. In DNA, the CDR3 is TGTGCCAGCTCACCGGGACTAGCTCCAGAGACCCAGTACTTC.

This clone was counted a few times. The chain couples TRBV28 to TRBJ2-1; 9 bases map to TRBD2. Germline lookup yields CDR1 MDHEN and CDR2 SYDVKM. J gave up 2 bases and V 3 bases, and 2 bases lay outside the gene matches. The CDR3 length is 15 residues. The CDR3 region is CASSFSGRTYNEQFF. The CDR3 nucleotides read TGTGCCAGCAGTTTCAGCGGGAGGACCTACAATGAGCAGTTCTTC. Complete variable domain (other parts from reference TRBV28 and TRBJ2-1): DVKVTQSSRYLVKRTGEKVFLECVQDMDHENMFWYRQDPGLGLRLIYFSYDVKMKEKGDIPEGYSVSREKKERFSLILESASTNQTSMYLCASSFSGRTYNEQFFGPGTRLTVL.

The chain has TRBV5-1 and TRBJ2-5, with 8 bases identical to TRBD1. V gave up 0 bases and J gave up 5 bases; unmatched junction bases: 9. This CDR3 contains 16 residues. CDR1 and CDR2 from the germline V gene are SGHRS and YFSETQ. CDR3 sequence: CASSLAGQGALETQYF. CDR3 sequence (DNA): TGCGCCAGCAGCTTGGCAGGGCAGGGGGCATTGGAGACCCAGTACTTC.

This clone was detected only a few times. The same CDR3 is also encoded by other DNA sequences in this sample. The chain is built from TRBV30 and TRBJ1-1; D is ambiguous. Between the trimmed V and J ends, which lost 0 bases and 0 bases, there was a span of 5 bases. CDR1 and CDR2 (germline): GTSNPN, SVGIG (reference sequence). CDR3 length: 13 amino acids. CDR3 residues: CAWSVRVNTEAFF. DNA of the CDR3: TGTGCCTGGAGTGTTCGCGTGAACACTGAAGCTTTCTTT.

This clone has more than one count but fewer than ten. The chain combines TRBV29-1 with TRBJ2-5, with D maybe TRBD2 (5 bases). CDR3 length: 12 residues. V was clipped by 7 bases and J by 5 bases, with 14 bases between them. CDR1 is SQVTM, CDR2 ANQGSEA, per germline. The CDR3 DNA reads TGCAGCGGCCCACTAGGTGGGGAGACCCAGTACTTC. Translated, it gives CSGPLGGETQYF.

In this sample, this clone turned up a few times. The V gene is TRBV19, the J gene TRBJ1-5; D remains unclear. V was trimmed by 2 bases and J by 2 bases, leaving 7 bases between them. The CDR3 has 14 residues. The V gene's germline CDR1 is LNHDA and CDR2 SQIVND (reference sequence). The CDR3, as DNA: TGTGCCAGTAGTATATCACCAGGCAATCAGCCCCAGCATTTT. This encodes CASSISPGNQPQHF.

This chain links TRBV7-2 with TRBJ1-5, with 7 bases fitting TRBD1. CDR1 and CDR2 (germline): SGHTA, FQGNSA. CDR3 length: 15 amino acids. The V segment lost 5 bases and the J segment 7 bases; nucleotides outside the gene matches: 11. The CDR3 is CASSRGQFSNQPQHF. The DNA for the CDR3 is TGTGCCAGCAGCCGGGGACAGTTTTCAAACCAGCCCCAGCATTTT.

This clone was seen only a few times. The chain combines TRBV18 with TRBJ1-1; D is ambiguous. Trimming cost V 3 bases and J 5 bases, with 13 bases left between them. The germline CDR1 and CDR2 sequences are KGHSH and LQKENI. CDR3 length equals 14 residues. DNA for the CDR3: TGTGCCAGCTCACCTTACTCGAAGGGAACTGAAGCTTTCTTT. Translation: CASSPYSKGTEAFF.

The chain is built from TRBV6-1 and TRBJ2-7; either TRBD1 or TRBD2 may supply D (5 bases each). CDR1 and CDR2 from the germline V gene are MNHNS and SASEGT. The CDR3 is 15 residues long. V shed 6 bases and J shed 1 base, with 16 bases lying between them. CDR3 DNA sequence: TGTGCCAGCAGGGCCGGGACGGCAGATTCCTACGAGCAGTACTTC. This encodes CASRAGTADSYEQYF.